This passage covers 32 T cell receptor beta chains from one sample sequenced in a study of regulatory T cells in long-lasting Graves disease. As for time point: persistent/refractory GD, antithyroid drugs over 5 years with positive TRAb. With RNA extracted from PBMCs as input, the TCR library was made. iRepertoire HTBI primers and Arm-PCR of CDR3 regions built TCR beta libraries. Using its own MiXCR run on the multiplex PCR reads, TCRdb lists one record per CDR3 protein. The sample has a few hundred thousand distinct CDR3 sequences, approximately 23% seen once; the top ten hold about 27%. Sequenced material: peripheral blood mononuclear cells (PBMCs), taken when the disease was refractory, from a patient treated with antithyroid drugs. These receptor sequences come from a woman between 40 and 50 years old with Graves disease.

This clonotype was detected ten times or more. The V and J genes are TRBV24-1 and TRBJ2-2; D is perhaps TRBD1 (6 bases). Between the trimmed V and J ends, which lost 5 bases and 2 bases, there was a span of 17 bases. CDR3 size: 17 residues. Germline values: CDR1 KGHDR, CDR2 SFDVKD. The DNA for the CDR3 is TGTGCCACCAGTGCTCCTCGACAGGCGGGTAACACCGGGGAGCTGTTTTTT. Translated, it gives CATSAPRQAGNTGELFF.

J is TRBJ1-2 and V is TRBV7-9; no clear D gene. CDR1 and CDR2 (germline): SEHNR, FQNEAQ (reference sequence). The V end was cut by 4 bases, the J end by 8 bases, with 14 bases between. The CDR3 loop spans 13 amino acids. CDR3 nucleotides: TGTGCCAGCAGCTCGTCGACGGAGACCGGCTACACCTTC. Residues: CASSSSTETGYTF.

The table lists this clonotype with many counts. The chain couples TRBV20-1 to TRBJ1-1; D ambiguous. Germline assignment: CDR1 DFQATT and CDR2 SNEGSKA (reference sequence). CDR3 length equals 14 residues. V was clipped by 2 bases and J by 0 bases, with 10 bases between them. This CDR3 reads CSARPFLMNTEAFF. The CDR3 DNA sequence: TGCAGTGCTAGACCATTCCTTATGAACACTGAAGCTTTCTTT.

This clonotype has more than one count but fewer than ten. CDR3 loop: CSAREGARTRHLEQYF. The CDR3 DNA reads as TGCAGTGCTAGAGAAGGGGCCAGGACGAGGCACCTCGAGCAGTACTTC. The chain combines TRBV20-1 with TRBJ2-7, with a weak D call TRBD1 (5 bases). The CDR3 extends over 16 amino acids. Germline assignment: CDR1 DFQATT and CDR2 SNEGSKA (reference sequence). Trimming pared 0 bases from V and 6 bases from J, leaving 21 bases between.

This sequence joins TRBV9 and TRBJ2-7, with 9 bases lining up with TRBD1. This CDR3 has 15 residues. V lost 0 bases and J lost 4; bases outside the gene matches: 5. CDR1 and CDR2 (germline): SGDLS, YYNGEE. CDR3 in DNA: TGTGCCAGCAGCGTAGAGGGGACAGGGTTTTACGAGCAGTACTTC. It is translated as CASSVEGTGFYEQYF.

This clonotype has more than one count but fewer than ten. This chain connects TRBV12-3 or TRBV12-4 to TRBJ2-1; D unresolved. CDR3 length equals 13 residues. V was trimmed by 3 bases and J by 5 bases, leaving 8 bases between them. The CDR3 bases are TGTGCCAGCAGTTTTCGGCAAAACAATGAGCAGTTCTTC. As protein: CASSFRQNNEQFF.

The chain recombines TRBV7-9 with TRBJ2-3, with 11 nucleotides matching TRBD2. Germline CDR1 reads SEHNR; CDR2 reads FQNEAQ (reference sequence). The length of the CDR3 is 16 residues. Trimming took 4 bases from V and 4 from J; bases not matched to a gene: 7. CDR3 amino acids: CASSSVSGREADTQYF. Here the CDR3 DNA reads TGTGCCAGCAGCTCCGTTAGCGGGAGGGAGGCAGATACGCAGTATTTT.

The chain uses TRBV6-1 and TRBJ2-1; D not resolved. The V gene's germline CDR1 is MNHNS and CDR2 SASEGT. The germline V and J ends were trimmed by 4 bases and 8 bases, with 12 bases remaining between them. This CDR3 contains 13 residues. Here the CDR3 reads CASSAKGWDEQFF. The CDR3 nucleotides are TGTGCCAGCAGTGCAAAGGGTTGGGATGAGCAGTTCTTC.

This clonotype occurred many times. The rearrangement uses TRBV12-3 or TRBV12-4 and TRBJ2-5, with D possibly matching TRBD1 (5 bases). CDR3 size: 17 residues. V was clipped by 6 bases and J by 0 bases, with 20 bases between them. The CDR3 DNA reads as TGTGCCAGCAGCACACCCTCCAGGGCTAAGAACCAAGAGACCCAGTACTTC. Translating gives CASSTPSRAKNQETQYF.

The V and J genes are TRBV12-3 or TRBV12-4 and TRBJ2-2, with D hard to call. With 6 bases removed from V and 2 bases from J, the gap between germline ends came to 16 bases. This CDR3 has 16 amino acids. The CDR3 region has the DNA TGTGCCAGCAGACAGAGACCGGGCTTTAACACCGGGGAGCTGTTTTTT. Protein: CASRQRPGFNTGELFF.

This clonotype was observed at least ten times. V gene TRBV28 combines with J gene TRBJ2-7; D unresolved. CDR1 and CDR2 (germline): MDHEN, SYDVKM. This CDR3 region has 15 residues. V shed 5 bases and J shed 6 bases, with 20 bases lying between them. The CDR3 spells CASSAGVEPWSEQYF. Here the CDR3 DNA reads TGTGCCAGCAGTGCTGGAGTGGAGCCCTGGAGCGAGCAGTACTTC.

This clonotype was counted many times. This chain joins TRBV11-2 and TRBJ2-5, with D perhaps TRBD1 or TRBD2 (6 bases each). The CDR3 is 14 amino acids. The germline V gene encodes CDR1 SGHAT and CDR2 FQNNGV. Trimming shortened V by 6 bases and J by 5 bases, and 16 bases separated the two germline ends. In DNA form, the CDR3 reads TGTGCCAGCAGGGGCTCGGGGGCAGGGGAGACCCAGTACTTC. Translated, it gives CASRGSGAGETQYF.

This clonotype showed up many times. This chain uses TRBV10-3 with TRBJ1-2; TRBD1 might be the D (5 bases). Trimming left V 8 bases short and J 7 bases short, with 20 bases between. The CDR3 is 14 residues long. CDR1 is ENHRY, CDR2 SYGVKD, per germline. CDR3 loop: CAIVGARASGGYTF. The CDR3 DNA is TGTGCCATCGTGGGAGCCAGGGCGAGTGGTGGCTACACCTTC.

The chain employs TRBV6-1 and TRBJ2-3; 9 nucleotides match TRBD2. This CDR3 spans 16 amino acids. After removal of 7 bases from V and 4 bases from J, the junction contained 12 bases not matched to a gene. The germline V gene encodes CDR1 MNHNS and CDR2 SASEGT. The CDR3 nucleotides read TGTGCCAGCATTTCATATGCGGGAGGGGACGCAGATACGCAGTATTTT. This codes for CASISYAGGDADTQYF.

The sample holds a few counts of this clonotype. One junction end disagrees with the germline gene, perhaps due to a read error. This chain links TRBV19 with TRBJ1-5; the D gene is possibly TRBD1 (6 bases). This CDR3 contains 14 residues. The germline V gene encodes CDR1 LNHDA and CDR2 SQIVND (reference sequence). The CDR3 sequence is CASSRGGLGQPRHF. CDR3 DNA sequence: TGTGCCAGTAGTCGAGGAGGGTTAGGACAGCCCCGGCATTTT.

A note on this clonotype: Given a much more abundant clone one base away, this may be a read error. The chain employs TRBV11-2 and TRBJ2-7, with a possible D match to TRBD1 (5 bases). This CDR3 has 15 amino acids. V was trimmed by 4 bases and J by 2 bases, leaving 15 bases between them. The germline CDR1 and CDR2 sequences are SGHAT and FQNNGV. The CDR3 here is CASSSVGADTYEQYF. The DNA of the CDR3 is TGTGCCAGCAGCTCGGTAGGGGCAGATACCTACGAGCAGTACTTC.

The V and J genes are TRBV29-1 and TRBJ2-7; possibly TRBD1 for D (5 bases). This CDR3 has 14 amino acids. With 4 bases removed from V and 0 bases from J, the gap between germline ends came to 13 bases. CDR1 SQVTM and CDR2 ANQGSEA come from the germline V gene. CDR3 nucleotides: TGCAGCGTTGTGGTCCGACAGTTCTCCTACGAGCAGTACTTC. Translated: CSVVVRQFSYEQYF.

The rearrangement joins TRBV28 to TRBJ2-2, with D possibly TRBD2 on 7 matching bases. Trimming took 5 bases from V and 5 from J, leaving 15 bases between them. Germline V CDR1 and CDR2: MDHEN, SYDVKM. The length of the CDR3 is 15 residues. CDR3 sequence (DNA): TGTGCCAGCAGTCCAGGGGAGGGGTGGACCGGGGAGCTGTTTTTT. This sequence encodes CASSPGEGWTGELFF.

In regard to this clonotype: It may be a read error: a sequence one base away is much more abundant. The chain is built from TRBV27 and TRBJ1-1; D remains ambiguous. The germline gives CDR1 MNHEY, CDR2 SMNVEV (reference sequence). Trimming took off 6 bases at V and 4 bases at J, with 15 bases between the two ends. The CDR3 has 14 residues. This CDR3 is CASSSTKMSTEAFF. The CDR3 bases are TGTGCCAGCAGCTCCACGAAAATGAGCACTGAAGCTTTCTTT.

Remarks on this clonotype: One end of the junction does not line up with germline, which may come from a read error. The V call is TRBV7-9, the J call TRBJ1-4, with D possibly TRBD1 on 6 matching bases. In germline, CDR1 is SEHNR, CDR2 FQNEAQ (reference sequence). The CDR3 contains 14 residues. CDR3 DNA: TGTGCCAGCAGCCAAGACAGGTTTGGTGAAAAACTGTCTTTT. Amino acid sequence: CASSQDRFGEKLSF.

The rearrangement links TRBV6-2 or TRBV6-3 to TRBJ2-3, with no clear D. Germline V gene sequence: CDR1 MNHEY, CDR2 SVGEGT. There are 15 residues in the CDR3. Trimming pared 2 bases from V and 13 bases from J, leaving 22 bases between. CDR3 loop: CASSYMQRSTTDKYF. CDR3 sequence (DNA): TGTGCCAGCAGTTACATGCAACGGTCGACCACAGACAAGTATTTT.

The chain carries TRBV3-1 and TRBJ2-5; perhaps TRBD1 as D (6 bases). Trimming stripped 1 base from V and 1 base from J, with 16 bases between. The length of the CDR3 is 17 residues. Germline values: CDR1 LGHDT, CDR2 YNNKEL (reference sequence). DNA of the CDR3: TGTGCCAGCAGCCAAGGTTATGGGGGCGGGTCCCAAGAGACCCAGTACTTC. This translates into CASSQGYGGGSQETQYF.

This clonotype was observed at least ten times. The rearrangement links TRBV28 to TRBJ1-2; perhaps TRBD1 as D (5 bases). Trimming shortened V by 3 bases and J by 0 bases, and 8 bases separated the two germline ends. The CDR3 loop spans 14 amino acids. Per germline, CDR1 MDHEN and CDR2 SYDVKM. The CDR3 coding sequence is TGTGCCAGCAGTTTTCCAGGGTCTAACTATGGCTACACCTTC. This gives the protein CASSFPGSNYGYTF.

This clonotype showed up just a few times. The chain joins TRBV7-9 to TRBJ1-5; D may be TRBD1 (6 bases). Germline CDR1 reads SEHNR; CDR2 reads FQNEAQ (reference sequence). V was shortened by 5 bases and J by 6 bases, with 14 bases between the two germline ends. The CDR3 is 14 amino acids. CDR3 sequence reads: CASSHEQGSQPQHF. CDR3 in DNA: TGTGCCAGCAGCCACGAACAGGGAAGTCAGCCCCAGCATTTT.

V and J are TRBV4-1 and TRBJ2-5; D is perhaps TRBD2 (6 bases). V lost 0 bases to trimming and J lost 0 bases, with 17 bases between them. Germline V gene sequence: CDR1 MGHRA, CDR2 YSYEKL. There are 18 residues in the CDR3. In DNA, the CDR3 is TGCGCCAGCAGCCAAGATCAATTGGACGGACTAAACCAAGAGACCCAGTACTTC. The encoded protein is CASSQDQLDGLNQETQYF.

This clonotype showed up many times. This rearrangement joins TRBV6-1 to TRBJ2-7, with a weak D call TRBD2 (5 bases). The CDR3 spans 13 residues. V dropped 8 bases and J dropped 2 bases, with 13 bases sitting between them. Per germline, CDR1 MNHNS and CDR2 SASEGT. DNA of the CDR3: TGTGCCAGCGAGCCTAGCAGTGCCTACGAGCAGTACTTC. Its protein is CASEPSSAYEQYF.

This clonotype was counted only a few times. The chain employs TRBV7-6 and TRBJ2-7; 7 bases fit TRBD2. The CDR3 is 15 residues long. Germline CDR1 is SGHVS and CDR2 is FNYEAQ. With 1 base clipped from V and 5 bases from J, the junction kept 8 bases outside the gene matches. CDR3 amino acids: CASSLGSRLADEQYF. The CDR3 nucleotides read TGTGCCAGCAGCTTAGGCTCGAGACTAGCCGACGAGCAGTACTTC.

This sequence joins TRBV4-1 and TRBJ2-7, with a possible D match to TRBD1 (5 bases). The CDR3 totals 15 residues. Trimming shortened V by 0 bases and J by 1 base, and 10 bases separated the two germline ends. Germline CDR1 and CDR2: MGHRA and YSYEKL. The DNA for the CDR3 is TGCGCCAGCAGCCAAGACCAGGGTGGATCCTACGAGCAGTACTTC. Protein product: CASSQDQGGSYEQYF.

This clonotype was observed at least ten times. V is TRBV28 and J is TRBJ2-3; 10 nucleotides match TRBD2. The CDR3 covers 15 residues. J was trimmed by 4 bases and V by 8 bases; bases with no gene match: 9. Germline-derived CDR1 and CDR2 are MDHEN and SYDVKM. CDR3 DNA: TGTGCCAGCGAATCTAGCGGGAGAGGAGCAGATACGCAGTATTTT. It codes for CASESSGRGADTQYF.

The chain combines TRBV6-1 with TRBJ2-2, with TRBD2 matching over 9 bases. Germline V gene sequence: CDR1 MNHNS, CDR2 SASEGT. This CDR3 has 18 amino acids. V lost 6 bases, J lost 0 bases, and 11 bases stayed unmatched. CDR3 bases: TGTGCCAGCAGCGCTACCCTAGCGGGGATCGCGAACACCGGGGAGCTGTTTTTT. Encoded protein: CASSATLAGIANTGELFF.

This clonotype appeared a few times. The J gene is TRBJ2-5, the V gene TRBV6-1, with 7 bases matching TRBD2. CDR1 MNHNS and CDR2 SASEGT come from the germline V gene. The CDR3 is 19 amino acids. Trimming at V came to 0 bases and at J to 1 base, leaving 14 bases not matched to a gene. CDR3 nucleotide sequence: TGTGCCAGCAGTGAAGCGCGGGGGTTTGGAGGGAAGGTCCAAGAGACCCAGTACTTC. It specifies CASSEARGFGGKVQETQYF.

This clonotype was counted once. The chain's CDR3 is CSVVTDRGYNIQYF. CDR3 in DNA: TGCAGCGTTGTGACCGATCGGGGCTATAACATTCAGTACTTC. The chain carries TRBV29-1 and TRBJ2-4; D might be TRBD1 or TRBD2, each matching 5 bases. CDR3 length equals 14 residues. V shed 4 bases and J shed 7 bases, with 17 bases lying between them. In germline, CDR1 is SQVTM, CDR2 ANQGSEA.